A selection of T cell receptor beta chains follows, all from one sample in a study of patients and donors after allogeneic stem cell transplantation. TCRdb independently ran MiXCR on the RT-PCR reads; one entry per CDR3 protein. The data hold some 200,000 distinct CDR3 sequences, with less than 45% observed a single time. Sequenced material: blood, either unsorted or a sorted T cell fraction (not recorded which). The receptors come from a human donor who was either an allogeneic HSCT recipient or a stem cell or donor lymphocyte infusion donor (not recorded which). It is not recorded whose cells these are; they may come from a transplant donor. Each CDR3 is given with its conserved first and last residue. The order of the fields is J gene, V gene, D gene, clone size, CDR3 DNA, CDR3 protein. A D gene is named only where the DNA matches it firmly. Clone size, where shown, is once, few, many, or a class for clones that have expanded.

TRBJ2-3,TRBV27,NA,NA,TGTGCCAGCAGTTTAAAGGGCAGGGGACCAGATACGCAGTATTTT,CASSLKGRGPDTQYF
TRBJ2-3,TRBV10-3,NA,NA,TGTGCCATCTCCGCCTCGACAGATACGCAGTATTTT,CAISASTDTQYF
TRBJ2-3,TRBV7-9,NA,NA,TGTGCCAGCAGCCCCCTTTCGAGCCCAGATACGCAGTATTTT,CASSPLSSPDTQYF
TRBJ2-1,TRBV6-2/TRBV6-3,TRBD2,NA,TGTGCCAGCAGTTTACTAGCGTCCAGTGAGCAGTTCTTC,CASSLLASSEQFF
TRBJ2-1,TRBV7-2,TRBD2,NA,TGTGCCAGCAGCTGGGGACTAGCCCAAGGCAATGAGCAGTTCTTC,CASSWGLAQGNEQFF
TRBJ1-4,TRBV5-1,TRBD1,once,TGCGCCAGCAGCTTGTTAGGGGGCGGTGAAAAACTGTTTTTT,CASSLLGGGEKLFF
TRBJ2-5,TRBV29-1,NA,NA,TGCAGCGTTGATGAAGGACGGCAAGAGACCCAGTACTTC,CSVDEGRQETQYF
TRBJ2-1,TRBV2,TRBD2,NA,TGTGCCAGCAGCCCTGGACTAGCGGACGACAATGAGCAGTTCTTC,CASSPGLADDNEQFF
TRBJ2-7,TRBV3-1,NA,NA,TGTGCCAGCGGCCGCTCCTACGAGCAGTACTTC,CASGRSYEQYF
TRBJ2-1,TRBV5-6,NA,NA,TGTGCCAGCAGCTTGCTCAGGGGATGGGAGTTCTTC,CASSLLRGWEFF
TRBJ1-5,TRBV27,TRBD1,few,TGTGCCAGCAGAACAGGGGCCCAGGGGCCCCAGCATTTT,CASRTGAQGPQHF
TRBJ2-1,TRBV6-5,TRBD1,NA,TGTGCCAGCAGTTTAGGGACAGGAGGACAAGGTGAGCAGTTCTTC,CASSLGTGGQGEQFF